This T cell receptor beta chain was obtained from a study of T cells after yellow fever vaccination. As for the study in general: SMART-Seq v4 Ultra Low Input handled preparation of low-cell-number fractions. Points from the study as a whole: From the bulk population, abundant clonotypes could contaminate and appear within FACS-sorted repertoires. Shared CD4/CD8 clonotypes were a small share, likely from convergent recombination. Detected again after the booster were most primary-vaccination clones, at 95% to 97% CD4 and 70% to 90% CD8.

Trimming removed 0 bases from V and 6 bases from J, with 9 bases in between. Germline V CDR1 and CDR2: SGHVS, FNYEAQ. The CDR3 contains 13 residues. This clonotype was picked up many times. Its cognate antigen is unknown. TCRdb re-called the 5' RACE reads with MiXCR, one entry per CDR3 protein. Here the sample spans about 240,000 distinct CDR3 sequences, about 7% being singletons. The sample here was CD4+ T cells sorted from PBMCs, taken 15 days after the yellow fever booster vaccination. This chain connects TRBV7-6 to TRBJ2-7, with D unclear. The TCR comes from a man aged 25 to 45 who received the YFV17D yellow fever vaccine. CDR3 loop: CASSLAVVGEQYF. The DNA for the CDR3 is TGTGCCAGCAGCTTAGCTGTGGTCGGCGAGCAGTACTTC.